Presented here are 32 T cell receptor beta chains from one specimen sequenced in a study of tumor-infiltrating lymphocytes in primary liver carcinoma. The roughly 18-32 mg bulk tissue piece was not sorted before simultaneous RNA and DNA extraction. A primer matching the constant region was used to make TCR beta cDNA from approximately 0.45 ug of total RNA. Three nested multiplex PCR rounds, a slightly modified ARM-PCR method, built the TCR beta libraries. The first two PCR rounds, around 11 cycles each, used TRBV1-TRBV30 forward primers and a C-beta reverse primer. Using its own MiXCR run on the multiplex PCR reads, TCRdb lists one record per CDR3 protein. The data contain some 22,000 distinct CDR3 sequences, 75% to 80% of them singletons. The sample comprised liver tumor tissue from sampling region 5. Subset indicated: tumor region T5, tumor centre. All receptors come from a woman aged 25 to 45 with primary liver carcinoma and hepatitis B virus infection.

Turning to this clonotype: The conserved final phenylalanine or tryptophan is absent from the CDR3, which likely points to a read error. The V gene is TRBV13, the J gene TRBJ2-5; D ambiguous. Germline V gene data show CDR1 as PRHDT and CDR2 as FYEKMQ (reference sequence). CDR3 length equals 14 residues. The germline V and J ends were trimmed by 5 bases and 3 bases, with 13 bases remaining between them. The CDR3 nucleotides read TGTGCCAGCAGCCGACGCCACGGTAAAGAGACCCAGTACCTC. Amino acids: CASSRRHGKETQYL.

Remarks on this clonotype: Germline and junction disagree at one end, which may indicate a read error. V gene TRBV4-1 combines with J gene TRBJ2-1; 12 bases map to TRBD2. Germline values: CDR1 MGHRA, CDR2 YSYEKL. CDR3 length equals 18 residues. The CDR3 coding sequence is TGTGCCAGCAGCCAAGATCTGCGGGAGACACTAGCGGGAGGAAGCCTATTCTTC. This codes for CASSQDLRETLAGGSLFF.

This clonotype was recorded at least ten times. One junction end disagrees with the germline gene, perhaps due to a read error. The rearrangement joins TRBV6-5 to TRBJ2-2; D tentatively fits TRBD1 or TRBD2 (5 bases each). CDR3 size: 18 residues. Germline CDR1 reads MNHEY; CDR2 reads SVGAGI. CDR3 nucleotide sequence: TGTGCCAGCTGTTACTCGAGCAGCGCCCCAAGACAGACCGGGGAGCTGCTTTTT. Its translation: CASCYSSSAPRQTGELLF.

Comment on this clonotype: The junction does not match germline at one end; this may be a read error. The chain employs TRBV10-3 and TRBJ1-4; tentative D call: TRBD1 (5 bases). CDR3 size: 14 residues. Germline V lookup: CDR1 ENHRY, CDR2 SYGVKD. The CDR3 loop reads CAISDTGRNEILFF. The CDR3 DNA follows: TGTGCCATCAGTGATACGGGGCGAAATGAAATACTGTTTTTT.

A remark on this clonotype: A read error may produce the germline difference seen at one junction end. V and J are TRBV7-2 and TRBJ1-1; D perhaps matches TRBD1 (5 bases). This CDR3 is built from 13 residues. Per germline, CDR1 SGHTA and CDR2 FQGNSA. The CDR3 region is CACSLVVQGEAFF. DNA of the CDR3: TGTGCCTGCAGCTTAGTAGTTCAGGGTGAAGCTTTCTTC.

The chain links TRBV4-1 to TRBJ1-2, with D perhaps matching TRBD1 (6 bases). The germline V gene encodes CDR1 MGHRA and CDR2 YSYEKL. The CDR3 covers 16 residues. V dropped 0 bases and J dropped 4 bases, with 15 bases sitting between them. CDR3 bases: TGCGCCAGCAGCCAAGACCGGCAGGGGACCGGCTATGGCTACACCTTC. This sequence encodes CASSQDRQGTGYGYTF.

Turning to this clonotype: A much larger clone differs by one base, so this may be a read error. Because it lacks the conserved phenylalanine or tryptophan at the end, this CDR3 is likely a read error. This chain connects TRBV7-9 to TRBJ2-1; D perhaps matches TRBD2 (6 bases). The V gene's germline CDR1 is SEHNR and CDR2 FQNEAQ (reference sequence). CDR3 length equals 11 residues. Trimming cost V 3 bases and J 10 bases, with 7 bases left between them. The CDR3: CASSFLAEQFL. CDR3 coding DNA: TGTGCCAGCAGCTTCCTAGCGGAGCAGTTCTTG.

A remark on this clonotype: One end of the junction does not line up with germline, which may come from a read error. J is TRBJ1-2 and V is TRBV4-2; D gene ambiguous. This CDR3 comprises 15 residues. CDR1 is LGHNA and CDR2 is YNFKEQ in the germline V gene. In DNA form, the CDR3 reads TGTGCCAGAAGCCAAGATGCGGGGTGCGGGCGTGCCTACACCTTC. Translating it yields CARSQDAGCGRAYTF.

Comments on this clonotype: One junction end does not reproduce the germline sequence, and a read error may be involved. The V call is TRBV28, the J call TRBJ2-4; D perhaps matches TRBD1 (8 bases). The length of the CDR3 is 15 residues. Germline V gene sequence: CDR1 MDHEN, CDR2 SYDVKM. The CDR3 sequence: CASSHRGGAKNIKYF. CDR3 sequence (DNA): TGTGCCAGCAGTCACAGGGGGGGGGCCAAAAACATTAAGTACTTC.

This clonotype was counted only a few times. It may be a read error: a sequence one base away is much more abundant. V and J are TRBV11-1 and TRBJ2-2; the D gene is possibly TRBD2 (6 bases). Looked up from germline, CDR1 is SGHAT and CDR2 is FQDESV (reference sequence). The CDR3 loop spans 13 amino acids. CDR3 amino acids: CASSLLAGGKLFF. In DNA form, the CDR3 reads TGTGCCAGCAGCTTACTAGCCGGCGGGAAGCTGTTTTTT. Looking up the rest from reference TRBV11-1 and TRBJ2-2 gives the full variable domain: EAEVAQSPRYKITEKSQAVAFWCDPISGHATLYWYRQILGQGPELLVQFQDESVVDDSQLPKDRFSAERLKGVDSTLKIQPAELGDSAMYLCASSLLAGGKLFFGEGSRLTVL.

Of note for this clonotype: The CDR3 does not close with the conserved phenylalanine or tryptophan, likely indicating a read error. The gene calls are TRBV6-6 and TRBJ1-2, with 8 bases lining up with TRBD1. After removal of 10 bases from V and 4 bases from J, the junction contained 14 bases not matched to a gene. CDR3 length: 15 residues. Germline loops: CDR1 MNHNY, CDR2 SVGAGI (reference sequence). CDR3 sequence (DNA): TGTGCCAACATTTACTCGGACAGGGCGACCTATGGCTACACCTTG. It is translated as CANIYSDRATYGYTL.

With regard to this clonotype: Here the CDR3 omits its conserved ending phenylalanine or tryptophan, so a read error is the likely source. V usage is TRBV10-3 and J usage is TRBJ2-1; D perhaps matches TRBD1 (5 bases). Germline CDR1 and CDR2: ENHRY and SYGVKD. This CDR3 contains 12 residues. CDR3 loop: CAIGELWGEQFS. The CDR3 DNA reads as TGCGCCATCGGTGAATTGTGGGGCGAGCAGTTCTCC.

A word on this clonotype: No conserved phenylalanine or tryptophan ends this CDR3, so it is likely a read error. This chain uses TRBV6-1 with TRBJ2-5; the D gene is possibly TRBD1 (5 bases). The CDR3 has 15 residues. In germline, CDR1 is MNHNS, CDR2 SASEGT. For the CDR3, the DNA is TGTGCCAGCAGTGAGAACAGGCTCACTCAAGAGACTCAGTACTCC. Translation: CASSENRLTQETQYS.

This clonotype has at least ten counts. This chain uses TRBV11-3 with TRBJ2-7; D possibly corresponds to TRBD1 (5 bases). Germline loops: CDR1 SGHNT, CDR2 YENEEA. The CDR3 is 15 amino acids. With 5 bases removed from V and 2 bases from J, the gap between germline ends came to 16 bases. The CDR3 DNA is TGTGCCAGCAGCCCAGGGATGACAGCCCCCTACGAGCAGTACTTC. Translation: CASSPGMTAPYEQYF.

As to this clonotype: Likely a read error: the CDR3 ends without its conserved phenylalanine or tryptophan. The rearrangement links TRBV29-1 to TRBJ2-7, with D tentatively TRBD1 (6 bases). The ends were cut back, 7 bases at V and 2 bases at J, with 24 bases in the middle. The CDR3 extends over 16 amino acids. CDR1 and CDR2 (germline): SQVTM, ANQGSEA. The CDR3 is CSARVIRDGQTYEQYL. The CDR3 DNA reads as TGCAGCGCTAGAGTGATCCGAGACGGACAGACCTACGAGCAGTACCTC.

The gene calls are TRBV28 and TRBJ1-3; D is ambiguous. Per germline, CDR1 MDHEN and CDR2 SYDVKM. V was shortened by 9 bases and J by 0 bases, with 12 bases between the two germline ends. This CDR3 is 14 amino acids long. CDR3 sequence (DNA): TGTGCCAGTAGAAGAGGTGACTCTGGAAACACCATATATTTT. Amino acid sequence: CASRRGDSGNTIYF.

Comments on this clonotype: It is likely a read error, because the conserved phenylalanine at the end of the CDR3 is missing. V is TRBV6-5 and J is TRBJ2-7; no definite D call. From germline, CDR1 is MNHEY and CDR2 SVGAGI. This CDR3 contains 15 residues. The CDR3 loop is CAGSYKDSSSYEQYY. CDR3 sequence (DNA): TGTGCCGGCAGTTACAAGGATAGCAGCTCCTACGAGCAGTACTAC.

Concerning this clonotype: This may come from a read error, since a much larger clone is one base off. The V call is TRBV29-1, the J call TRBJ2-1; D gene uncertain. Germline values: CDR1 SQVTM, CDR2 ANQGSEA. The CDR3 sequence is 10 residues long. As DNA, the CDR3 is TGCACCGTGGATCAAAATGAGCAGCTCTTC. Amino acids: CTVDQNEQLF.

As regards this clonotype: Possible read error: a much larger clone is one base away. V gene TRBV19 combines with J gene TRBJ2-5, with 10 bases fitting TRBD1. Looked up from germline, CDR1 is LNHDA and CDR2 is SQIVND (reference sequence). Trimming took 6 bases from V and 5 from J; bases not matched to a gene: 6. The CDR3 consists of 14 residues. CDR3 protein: CASSQGQGYETQYF. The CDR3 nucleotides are TGTGCCAGTAGCCAGGGACAGGGGTACGAGACCCAGTACTTC.

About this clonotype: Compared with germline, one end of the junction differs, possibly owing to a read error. The CDR3 region is CASSITGGGSCTYEQYF. CDR3 DNA sequence: TGTGCCAGCAGTATCACAGGAGGAGGCTCTTGTACCTATGAGCAGTACTTC. The V gene is TRBV11-2, the J gene TRBJ2-7, with D tentatively TRBD1 or TRBD2 (5 bases each). This CDR3 spans 17 amino acids. Germline V CDR1 and CDR2: SGHAT, FQNNGV.

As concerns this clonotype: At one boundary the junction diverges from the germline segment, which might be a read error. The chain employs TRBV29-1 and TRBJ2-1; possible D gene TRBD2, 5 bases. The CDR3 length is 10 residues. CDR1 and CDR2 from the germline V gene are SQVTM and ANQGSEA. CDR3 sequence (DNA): TGCAGCGTAGATCAAAACGAGCGGCTCTTC. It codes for CSVDQNERLF.

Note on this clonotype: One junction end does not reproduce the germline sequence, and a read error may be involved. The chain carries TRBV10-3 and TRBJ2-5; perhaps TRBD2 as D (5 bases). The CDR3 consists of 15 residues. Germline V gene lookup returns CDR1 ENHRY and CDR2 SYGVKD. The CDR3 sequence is CAISESATRQESQYF. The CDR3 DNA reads TGTGCCATCAGTGAGTCGGCCACTAGACAAGAGTCCCAGTACTTC.

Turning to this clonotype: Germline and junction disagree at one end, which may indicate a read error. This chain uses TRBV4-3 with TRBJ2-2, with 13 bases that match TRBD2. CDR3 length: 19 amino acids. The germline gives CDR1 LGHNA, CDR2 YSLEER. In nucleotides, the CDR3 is TGCGCCAGCAGTGCACTAGCGGGAGGGCCCCGTTCGAACACCAGGGAGCTGTTTTTT. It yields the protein CASSALAGGPRSNTRELFF.

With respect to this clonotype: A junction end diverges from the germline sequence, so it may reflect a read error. CDR3 DNA: TGTACCACCAGTGATGCTATCGGAACGGTGACGCGGTATTTT. Translation: CTTSDAIGTVTRYF. The chain joins TRBV24-1 to TRBJ2-3, with D unresolved. CDR1 and CDR2 from the germline V gene are KGHDR and SFDVKD. The CDR3 has 14 residues.

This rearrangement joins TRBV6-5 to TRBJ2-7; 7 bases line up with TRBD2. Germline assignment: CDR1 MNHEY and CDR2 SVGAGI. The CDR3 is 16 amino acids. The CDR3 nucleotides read TGTACCAGCAGACTGACTGCCAGCGGGACCGCCTACGAGCGGTACGTC. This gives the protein CTSRLTASGTAYERYV.

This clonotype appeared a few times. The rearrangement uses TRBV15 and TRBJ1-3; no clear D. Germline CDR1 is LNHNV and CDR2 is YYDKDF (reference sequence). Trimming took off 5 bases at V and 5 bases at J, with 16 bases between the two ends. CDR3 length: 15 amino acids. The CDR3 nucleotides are TGTGCCACCAGCCAAGGGAGGGAACGAAGAAACACCATATATTTT. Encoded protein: CATSQGRERRNTIYF. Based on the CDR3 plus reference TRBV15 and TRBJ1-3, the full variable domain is DAMVIQNPRYQVTQFGKPVTLSCSQTLNHNVMYWYQQKSSQAPKLLFHYYDKDFNNEADTPDNFQSRRPNTSFCFLDIRSPGLGDTAMYLCATSQGRERRNTIYFGEGSWLTVV.

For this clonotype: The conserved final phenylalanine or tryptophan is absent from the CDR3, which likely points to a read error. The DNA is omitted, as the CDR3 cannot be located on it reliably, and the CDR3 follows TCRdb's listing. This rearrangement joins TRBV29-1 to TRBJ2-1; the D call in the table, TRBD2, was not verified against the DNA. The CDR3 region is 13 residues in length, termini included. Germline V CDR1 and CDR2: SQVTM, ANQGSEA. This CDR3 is CSVDGLAVTEHFL.

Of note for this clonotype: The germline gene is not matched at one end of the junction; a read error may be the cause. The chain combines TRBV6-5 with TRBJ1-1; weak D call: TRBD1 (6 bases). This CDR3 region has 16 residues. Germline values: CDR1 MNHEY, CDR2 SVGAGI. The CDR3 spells CANGYGGSGRGTGAFF. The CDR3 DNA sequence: TGTGCCAACGGTTACGGGGGCAGCGGAAGAGGAACTGGAGCTTTCTTT.

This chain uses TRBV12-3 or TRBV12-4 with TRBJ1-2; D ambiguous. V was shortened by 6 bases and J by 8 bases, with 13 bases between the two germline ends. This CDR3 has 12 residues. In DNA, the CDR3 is TGTGCCAGCAGGTTACAGAATTACGGCTACACCTTC. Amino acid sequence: CASRLQNYGYTF.

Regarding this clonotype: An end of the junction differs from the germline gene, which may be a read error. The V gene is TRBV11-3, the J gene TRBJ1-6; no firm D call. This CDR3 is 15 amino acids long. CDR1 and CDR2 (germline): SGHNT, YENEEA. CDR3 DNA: TGTGCCAGCAGCTCTAATTGGAGCTATAATTCGCCCCTCCACTTT. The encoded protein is CASSSNWSYNSPLHF.

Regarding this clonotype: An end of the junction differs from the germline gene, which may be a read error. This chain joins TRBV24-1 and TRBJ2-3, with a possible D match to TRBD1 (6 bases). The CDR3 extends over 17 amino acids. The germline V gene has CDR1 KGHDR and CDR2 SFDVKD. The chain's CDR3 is CVTSDGIGTTPGDTQYF. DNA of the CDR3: TGCGTCACCAGTGATGGTATAGGGACAACCCCCGGAGATACGCAGTATTTT.

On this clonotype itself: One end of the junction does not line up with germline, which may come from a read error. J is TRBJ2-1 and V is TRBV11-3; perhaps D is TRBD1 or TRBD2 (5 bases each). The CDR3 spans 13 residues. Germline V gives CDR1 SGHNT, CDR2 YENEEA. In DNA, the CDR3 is TGTGACAGGAGCTTAGACGGGAACAATAAGCAGTTCTTC. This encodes CDRSLDGNNKQFF.